Below are 31 T cell receptor beta chains sequenced from a single sample in a study of shared T cell receptors in the human thymus. Clones were sequenced by immunoSEQ multiplex PCR, and TCRdb holds only the in-frame ones, with some missing. This sample has some 720,000 clones; 88% occur once, and the top ten carry around 0.0099%. This sample was shared with a second study, whose subject was human thymus T cells.

The specimen sequenced was thymocytes. The receptor set was obtained from a boy younger than two with a congenital heart defect.

CDR3 in amino acids: CASSLSGSYEQYF. DNA of the CDR3: TGTGCCAGCAGCTTAAGCGGGAGTTACGAGCAGTACTTC. This rearrangement joins TRBV7-2 to TRBJ2-7, with TRBD2 matching 8 bases. CDR3 length: 13 residues. Germline V gene sequence: CDR1 SGHTA, CDR2 FQGNSA. Trimming at V came to 2 bases and at J to 4 bases, leaving 1 base not matched to a gene.

J is TRBJ2-5 and V is TRBV28; perhaps TRBD2 as D (5 bases). Trimming stripped 8 bases from V and 9 bases from J, with 13 bases between. The CDR3 is 11 amino acids. Germline loops: CDR1 MDHEN, CDR2 SYDVKM. CDR3 nucleotide sequence: TGTGCCAGCGCGTCCCTGAGGGCCCAGTACTTC. It yields the protein CASASLRAQYF.

This chain links TRBV4-3 with TRBJ2-1; 7 nucleotides line up with TRBD1. The V gene's germline CDR1 is LGHNA and CDR2 YSLEER. This CDR3 has 14 amino acids. V lost 1 base and J lost 7; bases outside the gene matches: 4. The CDR3 sequence: CASSQVAGGNEQFF. CDR3 in DNA: TGCGCCAGCAGCCAAGTCGCAGGGGGAAATGAGCAGTTCTTC.

The chain recombines TRBV5-5 with TRBJ2-7; D remains unclear. The CDR3 is 17 amino acids. Trimming took 3 bases from V and 2 from J, leaving 21 bases between them. The germline V gene has CDR1 SGHKS and CDR2 YYEKEE (reference sequence). CDR3 in amino acids: CASSSHMPPQTPYEQYF. Written as DNA, the CDR3 is TGTGCCAGCAGCTCCCACATGCCCCCACAAACCCCCTACGAGCAGTACTTC.

The genes are TRBV25-1 and TRBJ2-2, with 7 bases lining up with TRBD1. In germline, CDR1 is MGHDK, CDR2 SYGVNS. With 5 bases clipped from V and 5 bases from J, the junction kept 11 bases outside the gene matches. This CDR3 spans 16 amino acids. The chain's CDR3 is CASSNPGTVKTGELFF. The DNA for the CDR3 is TGTGCCAGCAGTAACCCCGGGACAGTGAAAACCGGGGAGCTGTTTTTT.

The chain uses TRBV13 and TRBJ1-3; no definite D call. Germline CDR1 and CDR2: PRHDT and FYEKMQ (reference sequence). CDR3 length: 14 residues. Trimming shortened V by 0 bases and J by 3 bases, and 6 bases separated the two germline ends. The CDR3 is CASSLGGSGNTIYF. DNA for the CDR3: TGTGCCAGCAGCTTAGGGGGGAGTGGAAACACCATATATTTT.

V usage is TRBV6-6 and J usage is TRBJ2-7, with 13 nucleotides matching TRBD2. This CDR3 is 15 amino acids long. CDR1 is MNHNY and CDR2 is SVGAGI in the germline V gene (reference sequence). Germline trimming cut 4 bases from V and 5 bases from J; bases unmatched to any gene: 5. In nucleotides, the CDR3 is TGTGCCAGCAGTTCACCCGGGACTAGCGGGGACGAGCAGTACTTC. Its protein is CASSSPGTSGDEQYF.

The chain links TRBV14 to TRBJ2-5; tentative D call: TRBD1 (5 bases). The V end lost 1 base, the J end lost 7 bases, and 7 bases lay between the germline ends. The CDR3 length is 12 residues. Germline CDR1 is SGHDN and CDR2 is FVKESK. CDR3 coding DNA: TGTGCCAGCAGCCAAGCTACAGGGACCCAGTACTTC. As protein: CASSQATGTQYF.

The chain has TRBV7-6 and TRBJ2-7, with TRBD2 matching over 14 bases. Per the germline V gene, CDR1 is SGHVS and CDR2 is FNYEAQ. The ends lost 5 bases at V and 7 bases at J; junction bases unmatched: 13. The CDR3 spans 17 residues. CDR3 sequence (DNA): TGTGCCAGCAGCACGGAGGCGCCGGGACTAGCGGGAGTGGAGCAGTACTTC. It encodes CASSTEAPGLAGVEQYF. The variable domain in full, with the rest retrieved from reference TRBV7-6 and TRBJ2-7, is GAGVSQSPRYKVTKRGQDVALRCDPISGHVSLYWYRQALGQGPEFLTYFNYEAQQDKSGLPNDRFSAERPEGSISTLTIQRTEQRDSAMYRCASSTEAPGLAGVEQYFGPGTRLTVT.

The CDR3 reads CASSSGTDLNSYNEQFF. In DNA, the CDR3 is TGTGCCAGCAGCTCGGGGACAGATCTAAACTCCTACAATGAGCAGTTCTTC. The chain links TRBV5-6 to TRBJ2-1; TRBD1 aligns across 7 bases. With V trimmed by 3 bases and J by 0 bases, 9 bases remained unmatched. This CDR3 has 17 amino acids. Germline loops: CDR1 SGHDT, CDR2 YYEEEE.

This chain links TRBV5-1 with TRBJ2-1; perhaps TRBD1 as D (5 bases). V was trimmed by 3 bases and J by 2 bases, leaving 12 bases between them. This CDR3 is 15 amino acids long. Germline loops: CDR1 SGHRS, CDR2 YFSETQ. CDR3 DNA sequence: TGCGCCAGCAGCTCATTGAAAGGGGCCTACAATGAGCAGTTCTTC. This encodes CASSSLKGAYNEQFF.

This clone was seen a few times. The chain recombines TRBV15 with TRBJ1-5; tentatively, D is TRBD1 (6 bases). This CDR3 has 15 amino acids. Germline values: CDR1 LNHNV, CDR2 YYDKDF (reference sequence). V lost 0 bases, J lost 3 bases, and 9 bases lay in between. The CDR3 here is CATSRDRGNNQPQHF. The CDR3 DNA follows: TGTGCCACCAGCAGAGACAGGGGAAACAATCAGCCCCAGCATTTT.

V usage is TRBV11-2 and J usage is TRBJ2-7; D remains ambiguous. From germline, CDR1 is SGHAT and CDR2 FQNNGV. The CDR3 spans 12 residues. V was trimmed by 1 base and J by 5 bases, leaving 6 bases between them. CDR3 nucleotide sequence: TGTGCCAGCAGCTTAGGCAGGCACGAGCAGTACTTC. The encoded protein is CASSLGRHEQYF.

This clone has just a few counts. The gene calls are TRBV30 and TRBJ2-2; TRBD2 is a possible D gene (6 bases). V lost 0 bases and J lost 7, with 18 bases in between. Germline loops: CDR1 GTSNPN, CDR2 SVGIG (reference sequence). The CDR3 sequence is 16 residues long. The CDR3: CAWSVRWSGGDGELFF. The CDR3 bases are TGTGCCTGGAGTGTAAGATGGTCAGGAGGGGACGGGGAGCTGTTTTTT.

The V and J genes are TRBV30 and TRBJ2-5, with 12 bases identical to TRBD2. Germline V lookup: CDR1 GTSNPN, CDR2 SVGIG (reference sequence). The CDR3 covers 16 residues. V lost 2 bases to trimming and J lost 2 bases; unmatched junction nucleotides: 6. DNA of the CDR3: TGTGCCTGGAGTAGCCTAGCGGGAGGGCGGCAAGAGACCCAGTACTTC. As protein: CAWSSLAGGRQETQYF.

The rearrangement joins TRBV20-1 to TRBJ1-1; 8 bases align to TRBD1. V dropped 6 bases and J dropped 8; count of bases not matched to a gene: 2. Germline V gene sequence: CDR1 DFQATT, CDR2 SNEGSKA (reference sequence). This CDR3 spans 10 amino acids. CDR3 sequence (DNA): TGCAGTGCGAGGGACAGGGAAGCTTTCTTT. Translation: CSARDREAFF.

This clone was detected once. V and J are TRBV15 and TRBJ2-5, with 12 nucleotides matching TRBD2. Losses at the gene ends were 0 bases for V and 3 bases for J; bases not matched to a gene: 2. The CDR3 totals 16 residues. From germline, CDR1 is LNHNV and CDR2 YYDKDF (reference sequence). This chain's CDR3 is CATSRDRTSGEETQYF. CDR3 coding DNA: TGTGCCACCAGCAGAGATAGGACTAGCGGGGAAGAGACCCAGTACTTC.

CDR3 protein: CASSPATSGNNEQFF. As DNA, the CDR3 is TGTGCCAGCTCACCGGCGACTAGCGGCAACAATGAGCAGTTCTTC. V is TRBV18 and J is TRBJ2-1, with 9 bases matching TRBD2. The V gene end was trimmed by 3 bases and the J gene end by 5 bases; junction bases not matched to a gene: 5. CDR3 length: 15 amino acids. Germline values: CDR1 KGHSH, CDR2 LQKENI.

The V gene is TRBV19, the J gene TRBJ1-2; 7 nucleotides align to TRBD1. This CDR3 is built from 12 residues. The V and J ends lost 6 bases and 4 bases, in that order; junction bases with no gene match: 2. Germline V gene sequence: CDR1 LNHDA, CDR2 SQIVND (reference sequence). CDR3 sequence reads: CASRRQGYGYTF. For the CDR3, the DNA is TGTGCCAGTAGAAGACAGGGCTATGGCTACACCTTC.

This chain connects TRBV21-1 to TRBJ1-1. TRBV21-1 is given as a pseudogene. The CDR3 totals 12 residues. The CDR3 DNA sequence: TGTGCCAGCAGCACCCGGGAGGGGGGGGCTTTCTTT. Translating it yields CASSTREGGAFF.

The chain employs TRBV6-1 and TRBJ2-5; 10 bases align to TRBD2. With 11 bases clipped from V and 3 bases from J, the junction kept 6 bases outside the gene matches. Germline V CDR1 and CDR2: MNHNS, SASEGT. The CDR3 has 13 amino acids. CDR3 protein: CAGGLAGEETQYF. The DNA of the CDR3 is TGTGCCGGGGGGCTAGCGGGAGAAGAGACCCAGTACTTC.

The gene calls are TRBV6-5 and TRBJ2-1; 10 bases line up with TRBD2. Germline V gives CDR1 MNHEY, CDR2 SVGAGI. This CDR3 spans 13 amino acids. Trimming at V came to 9 bases and at J to 3 bases, leaving 2 bases not matched to a gene. In DNA, the CDR3 is TGTGCCAGTAGGACTAGCGGCTACAATGAGCAGTTCTTC. Translated: CASRTSGYNEQFF.

The sample holds a few counts of this clone. The rearrangement uses TRBV4-2 and TRBJ2-7, with 13 bases aligning to TRBD2. CDR1 is LGHNA and CDR2 is YNFKEQ in the germline V gene. This CDR3 is 20 amino acids long. Trimming at V came to 5 bases and at J to 0 bases, leaving 16 bases not matched to a gene. In DNA, the CDR3 is TGTGCCAGCAGCGACCGATACGGGACTAGCGGGACAACCCCCTCCTACGAGCAGTACTTC. This codes for CASSDRYGTSGTTPSYEQYF.

This chain joins TRBV30 and TRBJ1-4; the match to TRBD1 covers 8 bases. In germline, CDR1 is GTSNPN, CDR2 SVGIG (reference sequence). V was pared by 2 bases and J by 3 bases, with 5 bases of the junction left unmatched. The CDR3 sequence is 15 residues long. The CDR3 loop reads CAWSITGGPNEKLFF. The CDR3 DNA is TGTGCCTGGAGTATCACAGGGGGACCTAATGAAAAACTGTTTTTT.

About this clone: This specimen includes other DNA sequences encoding the same CDR3. The genes are TRBV7-2 and TRBJ2-1, with D perhaps matching TRBD1 (5 bases). Trimming removed 3 bases from V and 4 bases from J, with 7 bases in between. The length of the CDR3 is 13 residues. Germline loops: CDR1 SGHTA, CDR2 FQGNSA. The CDR3 here is CASSLGLYNEQFF. The CDR3 coding sequence is TGTGCCAGCAGCTTGGGGCTGTACAATGAGCAGTTCTTC.

The V gene is TRBV2, the J gene TRBJ2-3; 9 nucleotides match TRBD2. Germline loops: CDR1 SNHLY, CDR2 FYNNEI. The CDR3 length is 17 residues. Germline trimming cut 5 bases from V and 5 bases from J; bases unmatched to any gene: 14. CDR3 coding DNA: TGTGCCAGCAGTCCGACCGGGGGGCGGGAGGGAGAAGATACGCAGTATTTT. This codes for CASSPTGGREGEDTQYF.

In its sample, this clone was seen a few times. This rearrangement joins TRBV5-6 to TRBJ1-3, with a weak D call TRBD1 (5 bases). CDR1 SGHDT and CDR2 YYEEEE come from the germline V gene. CDR3 length equals 13 residues. Trimming removed 0 bases from V and 9 bases from J, with 10 bases in between. The CDR3 here is CASSLAPQGTIYF. Here the CDR3 DNA reads TGTGCCAGCAGCTTGGCGCCGCAGGGCACCATATATTTT.

The chain carries TRBV4-1 and TRBJ2-1; D unclear. The germline V gene encodes CDR1 MGHRA and CDR2 YSYEKL. CDR3 length: 16 residues. V dropped 5 bases and J dropped 0 bases, with 14 bases sitting between them. CDR3 in DNA: TGCGCCAGCAGCAGAAGATTGCCGAGCTCCTACAATGAGCAGTTCTTC. Protein product: CASSRRLPSSYNEQFF.

This chain connects TRBV5-4 to TRBJ2-7, with TRBD1 matching 7 bases. V dropped 2 bases and J dropped 4; count of bases not matched to a gene: 12. Germline CDR1 reads SGHNT; CDR2 reads YYREEE (reference sequence). The CDR3 runs to 16 residues. The CDR3 reads CASSFYYRDRVYEQYF. CDR3 DNA sequence: TGTGCCAGCAGCTTTTACTACCGGGACAGAGTTTACGAGCAGTACTTC.

This clone was picked up one time. The V call is TRBV25-1, the J call TRBJ1-1; 9 positions match TRBD1. The germline V gene encodes CDR1 MGHDK and CDR2 SYGVNS. This CDR3 region has 14 residues. After removal of 4 bases from V and 1 base from J, the junction contained 1 base not matched to a gene. The CDR3 here is CASSGGQGNTEAFF. As DNA, the CDR3 is TGTGCCAGCAGTGGGGGACAGGGGAACACTGAAGCTTTCTTT.

The V gene is TRBV6-6, the J gene TRBJ2-1; 11 nucleotides line up with TRBD2. Trimming at V came to 7 bases and at J to 0 bases, leaving 5 bases not matched to a gene. Germline V gene sequence: CDR1 MNHNY, CDR2 SVGAGI (reference sequence). This CDR3 contains 16 residues. The CDR3 nucleotides read TGTGCCAGCACCTTAGCGGGAGGGCTCTCCTACAATGAGCAGTTCTTC. It codes for CASTLAGGLSYNEQFF.